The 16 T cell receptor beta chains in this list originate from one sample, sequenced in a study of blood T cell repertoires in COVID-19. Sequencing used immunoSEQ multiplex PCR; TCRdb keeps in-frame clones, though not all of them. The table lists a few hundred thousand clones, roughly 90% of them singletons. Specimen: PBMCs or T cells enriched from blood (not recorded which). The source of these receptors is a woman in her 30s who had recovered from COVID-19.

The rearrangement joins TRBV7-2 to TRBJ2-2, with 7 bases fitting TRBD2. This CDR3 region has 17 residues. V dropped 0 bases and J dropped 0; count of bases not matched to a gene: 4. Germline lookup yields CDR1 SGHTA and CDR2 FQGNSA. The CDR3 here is CASSLAAGFANTGELFF. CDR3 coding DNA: TGTGCCAGCAGCTTAGCAGCGGGATTCGCGAACACCGGGGAGCTGTTTTTT.

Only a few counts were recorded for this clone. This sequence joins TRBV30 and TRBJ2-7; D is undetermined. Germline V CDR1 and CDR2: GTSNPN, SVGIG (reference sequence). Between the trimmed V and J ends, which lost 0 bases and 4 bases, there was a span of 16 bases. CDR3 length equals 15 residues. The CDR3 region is CAWSVPTLRLYEQYF. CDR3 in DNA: TGTGCCTGGAGTGTTCCGACCCTCCGACTTTACGAGCAGTACTTC.

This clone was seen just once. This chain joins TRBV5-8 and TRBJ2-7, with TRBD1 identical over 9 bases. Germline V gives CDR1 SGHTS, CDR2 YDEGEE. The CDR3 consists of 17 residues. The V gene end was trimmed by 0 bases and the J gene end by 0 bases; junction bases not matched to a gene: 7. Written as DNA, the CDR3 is TGTGCCAGCAGCTTGGAGGGGACAGGGCCACGCTCCTACGAGCAGTACTTC. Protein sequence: CASSLEGTGPRSYEQYF.

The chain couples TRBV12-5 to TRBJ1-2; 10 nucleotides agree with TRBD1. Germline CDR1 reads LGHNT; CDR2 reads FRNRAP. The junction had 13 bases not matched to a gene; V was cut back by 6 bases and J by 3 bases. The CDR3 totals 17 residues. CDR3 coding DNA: TGTGCTAGTGGCCCGTGGGACAGGGGTTCAATGGACTATGGCTACACCTTC. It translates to CASGPWDRGSMDYGYTF.

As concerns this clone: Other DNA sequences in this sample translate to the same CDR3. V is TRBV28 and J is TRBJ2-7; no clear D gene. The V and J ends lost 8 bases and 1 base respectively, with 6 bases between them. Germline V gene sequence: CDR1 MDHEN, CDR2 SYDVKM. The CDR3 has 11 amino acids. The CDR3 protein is CASSGSYEQYF. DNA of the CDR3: TGTGCCAGCTCAGGATCCTACGAGCAGTACTTC.

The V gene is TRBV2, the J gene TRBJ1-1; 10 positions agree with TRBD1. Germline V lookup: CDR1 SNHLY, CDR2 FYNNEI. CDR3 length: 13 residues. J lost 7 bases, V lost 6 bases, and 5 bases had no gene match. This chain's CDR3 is CASRMDRGNEAFF. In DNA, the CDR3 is TGTGCCAGCAGGATGGACAGGGGGAATGAAGCTTTCTTT.

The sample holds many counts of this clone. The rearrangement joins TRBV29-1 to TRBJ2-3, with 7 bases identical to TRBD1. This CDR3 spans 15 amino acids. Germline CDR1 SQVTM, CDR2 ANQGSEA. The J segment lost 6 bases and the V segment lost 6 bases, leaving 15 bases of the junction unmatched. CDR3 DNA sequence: TGCAGCGTCCACCCCGGTGCAGGGGGAATGGATACGCAGTATTTT. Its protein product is CSVHPGAGGMDTQYF.

The CDR3 nucleotides read TGCAGCGGAGGGAACGGCTACACCTTC. Translated, it gives CSGGNGYTF. The V gene is TRBV29-1, the J gene TRBJ1-2; the D is unclear. There are 9 residues in the CDR3. Germline values: CDR1 SQVTM, CDR2 ANQGSEA. V was pared by 7 bases and J by 8 bases, with 8 bases between. The full variable domain, in which reference TRBV29-1 and TRBJ1-2 provide the parts outside the CDR3, is SAVISQKPSRDICQRGTSLTIQCQVDSQVTMMFWYRQQPGQSLTLIATANQGSEATYESGFVIDKFPISRPNLTFSTLTVSNMSPEDSSIYLCSGGNGYTFGSGTRLTVV.

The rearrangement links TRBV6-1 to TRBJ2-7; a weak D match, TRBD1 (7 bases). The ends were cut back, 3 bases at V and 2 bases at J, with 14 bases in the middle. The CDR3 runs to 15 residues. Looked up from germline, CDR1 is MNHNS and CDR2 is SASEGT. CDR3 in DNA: TGTGCCAGCAGTGAGGTTCCAGGGGGGACCTACGAGCAGTACTTC. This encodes CASSEVPGGTYEQYF.

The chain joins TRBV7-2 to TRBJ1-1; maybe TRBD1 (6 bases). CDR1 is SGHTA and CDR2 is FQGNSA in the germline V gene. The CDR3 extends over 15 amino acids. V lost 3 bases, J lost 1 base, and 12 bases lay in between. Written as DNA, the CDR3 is TGTGCCAGCAGCTTTTTGTCGACAGGGAACACTGAAGCTTTCTTT. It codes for CASSFLSTGNTEAFF.

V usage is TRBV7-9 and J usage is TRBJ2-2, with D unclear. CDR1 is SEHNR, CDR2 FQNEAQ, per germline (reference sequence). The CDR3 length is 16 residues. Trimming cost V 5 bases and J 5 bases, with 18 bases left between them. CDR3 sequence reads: CASSPGDSTGTGELFF. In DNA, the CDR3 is TGTGCCAGCAGCCCCGGAGACTCCACCGGGACCGGGGAGCTGTTTTTT.

CDR3 sequence (DNA): TGTGCCAGCAGTACCGGGGTGAGCTCCTACAATGAGCAGTTCTTC. Its protein product is CASSTGVSSYNEQFF. J is TRBJ2-1 and V is TRBV6-2 or TRBV6-3, with D possibly matching TRBD2 (5 bases). Germline assignment: CDR1 MNHEY and CDR2 SVGEGT. The CDR3 runs 15 residues. V was pared by 5 bases and J by 0 bases, with 11 bases between.

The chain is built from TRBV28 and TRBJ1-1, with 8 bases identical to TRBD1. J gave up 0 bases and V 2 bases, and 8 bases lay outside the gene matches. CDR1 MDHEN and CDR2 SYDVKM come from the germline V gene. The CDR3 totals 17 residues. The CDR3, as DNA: TGTGCCAGCAGTTTAGGGGGTGCAGGGGGCTTGAACACTGAAGCTTTCTTT. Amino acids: CASSLGGAGGLNTEAFF.

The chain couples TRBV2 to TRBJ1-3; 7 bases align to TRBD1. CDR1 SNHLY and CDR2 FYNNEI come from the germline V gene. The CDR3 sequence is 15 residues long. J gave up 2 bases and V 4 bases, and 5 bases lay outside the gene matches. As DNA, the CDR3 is TGTGCCAGCAGTGTGACAGGGTCGACTGGAAACACCATATATTTT. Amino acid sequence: CASSVTGSTGNTIYF.

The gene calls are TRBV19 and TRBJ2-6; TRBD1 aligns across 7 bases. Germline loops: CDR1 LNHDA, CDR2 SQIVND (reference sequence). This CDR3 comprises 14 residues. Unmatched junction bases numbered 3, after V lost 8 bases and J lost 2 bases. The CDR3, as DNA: TGTGCCAGTGTTGACAGGGCTGGGGCCAACGTCCTGACTTTC. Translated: CASVDRAGANVLTF.

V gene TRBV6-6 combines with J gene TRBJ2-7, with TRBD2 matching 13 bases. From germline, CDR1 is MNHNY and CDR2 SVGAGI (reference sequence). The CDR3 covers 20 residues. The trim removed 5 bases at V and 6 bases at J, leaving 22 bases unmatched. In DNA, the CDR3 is TGTGCCAGCAGTCAGACTCCCTACCCGGGACTAGCGGGACAATTTCGCGAGCAGTACTTC. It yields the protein CASSQTPYPGLAGQFREQYF.